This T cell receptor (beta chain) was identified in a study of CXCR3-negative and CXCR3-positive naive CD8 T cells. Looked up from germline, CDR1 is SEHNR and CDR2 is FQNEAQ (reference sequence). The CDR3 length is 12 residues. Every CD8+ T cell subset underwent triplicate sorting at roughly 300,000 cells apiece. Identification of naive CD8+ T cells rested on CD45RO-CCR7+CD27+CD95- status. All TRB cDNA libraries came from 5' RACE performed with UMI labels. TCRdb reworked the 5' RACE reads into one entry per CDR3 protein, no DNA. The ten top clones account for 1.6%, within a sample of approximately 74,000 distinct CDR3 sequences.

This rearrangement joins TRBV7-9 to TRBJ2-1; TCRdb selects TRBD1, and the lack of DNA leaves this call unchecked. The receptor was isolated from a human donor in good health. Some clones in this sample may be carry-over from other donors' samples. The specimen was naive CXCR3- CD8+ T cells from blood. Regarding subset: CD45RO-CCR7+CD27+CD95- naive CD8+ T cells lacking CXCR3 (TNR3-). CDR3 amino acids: CASSPGGGEQFF.